The text below deals with one T cell receptor (beta chain). Its antigen is not known. The CDR3 has 15 amino acids. Trimming took 1 base from V and 4 from J; bases not matched to a gene: 5. Germline V gene lookup returns CDR1 DFQATT and CDR2 SNEGSKA (reference sequence). Carried by the TCR beta cDNA libraries were unique molecular identifiers. The yield from approximately 1 to 10 million T cells was around 500,000 cDNA molecules in total. TCRdb processed the PCR reads anew with MiXCR; each CDR3 protein has one entry. The table has 700,000 to 800,000 distinct CDR3 sequences, 25% to 30% seen once. These data belong to a study of post-analysis software for immune sequencing data. Study overall: Disease courses included relapsing-remitting, secondary progressive and progressive-relapsing multiple sclerosis. Study conclusions and caveats: With F measure, samples from one preparation batch clustered together strongly. Normalized Chao1 diversity was significantly reduced in patients versus controls. Five TRBV segments were more frequent in patients than controls; TRBV5-6, TRBV5-1 and TRBV20-1 belonged to this group.

The sequence was obtained from a girl aged 10 to 17 with multiple sclerosis. The V gene is TRBV20-1, the J gene TRBJ2-1, with 9 bases fitting TRBD2. Sequencing was carried out using blood. The CDR3 nucleotides are TGCAGTGCTAGAGCCCCTAGCGGGGCGTACAATGAGCAGTTCTTC. Amino acid sequence: CSARAPSGAYNEQFF.